Below, 8 T cell receptor beta chains from the same sample are listed, as sequenced in a study of early T cells in non-severe SARS-CoV-2 infection (dated by TCRdb to 2020 to 2023). Library preparation was by 5' RACE. TCRdb records NextSeq 500 as the sequencer. Using fastp at Q25 and MiXCR, TCRdb reprocessed the public reads and kept productive beta chains. Rows matching on CDR3 protein sequence are summarized as one entry with the most common DNA and genes. The sample contains some 73,000 distinct CDR3 sequences, approximately 12% of them found a single time. 3.4% of the sample is held by the ten biggest clonotypes. Sequenced material: whole blood. Receptor source: an adult who was a healthcare worker with PCR-confirmed SARS-CoV-2 infection or an uninfected control (not recorded which).

This clonotype came up a few times. The chain recombines TRBV4-2 with TRBJ2-1; D not certain. The ends were cut back, 0 bases at V and 6 bases at J, with 3 bases in the middle. This CDR3 spans 12 amino acids. CDR1 and CDR2 from the germline V gene are LGHNA and YNFKEQ. CDR3 sequence reads: CASSQDGNEQFF. The CDR3, as DNA: TGTGCCAGCAGCCAAGATGGCAATGAGCAGTTCTTC.

V usage is TRBV11-1 and J usage is TRBJ2-2; tentative D call: TRBD1 (6 bases). This CDR3 is 15 amino acids long. The germline V gene has CDR1 SGHAT and CDR2 FQDESV (reference sequence). Trimming took off 5 bases at V and 0 bases at J, with 10 bases between the two ends. CDR3 amino acids: CASSARTANTGELFF. CDR3 nucleotide sequence: TGTGCCAGCAGCGCTAGGACAGCGAACACCGGGGAGCTGTTTTTT.

Ten or more counts support this clonotype. V gene TRBV3-1 combines with J gene TRBJ2-6, with D uncertain. CDR1 and CDR2 (germline): LGHDT, YNNKEL (reference sequence). The CDR3 loop spans 14 amino acids. V lost 6 bases to trimming and J lost 1 base, with 7 bases between them. CDR3 DNA sequence: TGTGCCAGCAGTGATAGGTCTGGGGCCAACGTCCTGACTTTC. Residues: CASSDRSGANVLTF.

To note about this clonotype: The junction departs from germline at one end; a sequencing error may be responsible. V usage is TRBV18 and J usage is TRBJ2-5, with no clear D. This CDR3 has 10 residues. Looked up from germline, CDR1 is KGHSH and CDR2 is LQKENI. The CDR3 DNA reads TGTGTCAGCTCATCCGAGACCCAGTACTTC. This codes for CVSSSETQYF.

This clonotype has a handful of counts. The chain carries TRBV18 and TRBJ1-1; D may be TRBD1 (6 bases). The CDR3 runs 13 residues. Trimming shortened V by 2 bases and J by 6 bases, and 10 bases separated the two germline ends. Per germline, CDR1 KGHSH and CDR2 LQKENI. CDR3 DNA: TGTGCCAGCTCACCATCACAGGGTTCTGAAGCTTTCTTT. Translated, it gives CASSPSQGSEAFF.

Only a few counts were recorded for this clonotype. This rearrangement joins TRBV7-2 to TRBJ2-5; TRBD2 agrees at 7 bases. V lost 2 bases to trimming and J lost 7 bases; unmatched junction nucleotides: 10. This CDR3 has 15 residues. CDR1 is SGHTA and CDR2 is FQGNSA in the germline V gene. The CDR3 DNA follows: TGTGCCAGCAGCTTACAAGGCGGCAGGGAGGGGACCCAGTACTTC. Its translation: CASSLQGGREGTQYF.

This clonotype was seen at least ten times. The gene calls are TRBV29-1 and TRBJ2-1; 12 bases are a match to TRBD2. The germline CDR1 and CDR2 sequences are SQVTM and ANQGSEA. J was trimmed by 4 bases and V by 1 base; bases with no gene match: 2. The length of the CDR3 is 15 residues. The CDR3: CSVEGTSGTYNEQFF. The CDR3 bases are TGCAGCGTTGAAGGGACTAGCGGGACTTACAATGAGCAGTTCTTC.

The chain recombines TRBV7-2 with TRBJ2-1; TRBD2 matches at 9 bases. The CDR3 loop spans 14 amino acids. Germline V lookup: CDR1 SGHTA, CDR2 FQGNSA. The V segment lost 0 bases and the J segment 10 bases; nucleotides outside the gene matches: 4. The chain's CDR3 is CASSLAGGGEEQFF. DNA for the CDR3: TGTGCCAGCAGCTTAGCGGGCGGGGGGGAAGAGCAGTTCTTC.